This T cell receptor beta chain was observed in a study of T-cell reconstitution after alpha-beta-depleted transplantation in children. A TCRbeta library incorporating unique molecular identifiers was prepared. Using its own MiXCR run on the PCR reads, TCRdb lists one record per CDR3 protein. The table has 17,000 or so distinct CDR3 sequences, roughly an eighth seen once. This CDR3 has 17 residues. Unmatched junction bases numbered 6, after V lost 0 bases and J lost 3 bases. The germline CDR1 and CDR2 sequences are SGHRS and YFSETQ. This clonotype was detected a few times. What it recognizes is unknown. Broader study findings: Roughly two months post-transplant, alpha-beta T cells reportedly originated from several hundred graft clones that had expanded. Newly generated T cells supplied most T-cell counts and diversity one year post-transplant.

The V gene is TRBV5-1, the J gene TRBJ2-1; 10 bases are a match to TRBD2. Sequencing used PBMCs, mostly from graft donor cells, obtained 180 days after TCRalphabeta/CD19-depleted stem cell transplant. The sequence came from a boy under three years old who had a stem cell transplant for Wiskott-Aldrich syndrome, so the T cells may come from the graft donor. The CDR3 bases are TGCGCCAGCAGCTTGGCCGTCACTAGCGGGAACTACAATGAGCAGTTCTTC. Residues: CASSLAVTSGNYNEQFF.